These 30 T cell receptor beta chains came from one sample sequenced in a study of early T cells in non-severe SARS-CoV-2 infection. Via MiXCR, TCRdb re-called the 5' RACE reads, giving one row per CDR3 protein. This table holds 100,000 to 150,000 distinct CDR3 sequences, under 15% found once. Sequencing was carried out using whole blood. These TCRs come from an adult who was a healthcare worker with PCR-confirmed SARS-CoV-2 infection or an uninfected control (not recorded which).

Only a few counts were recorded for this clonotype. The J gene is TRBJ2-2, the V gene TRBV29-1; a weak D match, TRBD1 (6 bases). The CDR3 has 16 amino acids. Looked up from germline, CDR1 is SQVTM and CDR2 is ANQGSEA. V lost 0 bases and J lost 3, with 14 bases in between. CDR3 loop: CSVEDVGARDTGELFF. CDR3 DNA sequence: TGCAGCGTTGAAGACGTGGGGGCAAGGGACACCGGGGAGCTGTTTTTT.

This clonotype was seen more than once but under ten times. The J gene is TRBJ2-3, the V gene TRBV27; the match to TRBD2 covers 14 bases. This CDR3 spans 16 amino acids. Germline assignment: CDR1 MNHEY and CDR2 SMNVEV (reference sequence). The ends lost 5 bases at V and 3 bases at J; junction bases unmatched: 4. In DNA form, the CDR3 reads TGTGCCAGCAGTACGGGACTAGCGGGGGTGACAGATACGCAGTATTTT. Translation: CASSTGLAGVTDTQYF.

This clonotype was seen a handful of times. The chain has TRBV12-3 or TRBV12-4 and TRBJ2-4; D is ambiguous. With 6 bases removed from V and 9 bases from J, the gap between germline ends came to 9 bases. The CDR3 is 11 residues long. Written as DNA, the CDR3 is TGTGCCAGCAGAAGATTAGCCATTCAGTACTTC. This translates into CASRRLAIQYF.

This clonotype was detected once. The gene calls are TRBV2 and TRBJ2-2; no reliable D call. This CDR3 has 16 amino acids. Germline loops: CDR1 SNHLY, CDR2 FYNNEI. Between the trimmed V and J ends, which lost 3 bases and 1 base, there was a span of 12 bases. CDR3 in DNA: TGTGCCAGCAGTGATGGGCGGACGGTGAACACCGGGGAGCTGTTTTTT. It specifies CASSDGRTVNTGELFF.

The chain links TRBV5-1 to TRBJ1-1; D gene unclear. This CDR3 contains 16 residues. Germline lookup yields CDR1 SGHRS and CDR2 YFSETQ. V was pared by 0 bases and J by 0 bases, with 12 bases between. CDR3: CASSLGGEALNTEAFF. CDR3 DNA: TGCGCCAGCAGCTTGGGCGGGGAAGCCTTGAACACTGAAGCTTTCTTT.

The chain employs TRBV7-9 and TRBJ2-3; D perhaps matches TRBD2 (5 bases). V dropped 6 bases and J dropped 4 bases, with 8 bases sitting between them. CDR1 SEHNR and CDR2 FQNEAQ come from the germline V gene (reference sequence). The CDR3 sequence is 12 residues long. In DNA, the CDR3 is TGTGCCAGCAGGGGGAGAGCAGATACGCAGTATTTT. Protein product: CASRGRADTQYF.

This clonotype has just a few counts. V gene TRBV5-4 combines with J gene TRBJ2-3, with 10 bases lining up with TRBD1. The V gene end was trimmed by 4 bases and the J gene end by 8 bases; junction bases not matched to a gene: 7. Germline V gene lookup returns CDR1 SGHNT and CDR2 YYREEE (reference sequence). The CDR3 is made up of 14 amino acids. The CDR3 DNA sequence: TGTGCCAGCAGCCCCGGGACAGGGGTAGCTACGCAGTATTTT. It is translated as CASSPGTGVATQYF.

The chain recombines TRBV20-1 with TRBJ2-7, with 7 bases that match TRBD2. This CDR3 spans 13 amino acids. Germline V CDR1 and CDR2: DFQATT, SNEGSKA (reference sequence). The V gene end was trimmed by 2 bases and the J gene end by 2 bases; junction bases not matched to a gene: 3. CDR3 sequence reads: CSARRGGAYEQYF. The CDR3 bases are TGCAGTGCTAGACGTGGGGGGGCCTACGAGCAGTACTTC.

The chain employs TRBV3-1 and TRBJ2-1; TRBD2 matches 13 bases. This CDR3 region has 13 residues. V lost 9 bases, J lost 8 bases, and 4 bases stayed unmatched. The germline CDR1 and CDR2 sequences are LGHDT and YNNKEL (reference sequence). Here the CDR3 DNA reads TGTGCCAGTAGACTAGCGGGGGGTGATGAGCAGTTCTTC. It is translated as CASRLAGGDEQFF.

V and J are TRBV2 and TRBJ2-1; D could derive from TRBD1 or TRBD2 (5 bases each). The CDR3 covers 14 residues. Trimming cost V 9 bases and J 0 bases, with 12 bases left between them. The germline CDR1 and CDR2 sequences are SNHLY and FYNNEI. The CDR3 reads CASTRGDSYNEQFF. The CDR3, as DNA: TGTGCCAGTACCCGAGGGGACTCCTACAATGAGCAGTTCTTC.

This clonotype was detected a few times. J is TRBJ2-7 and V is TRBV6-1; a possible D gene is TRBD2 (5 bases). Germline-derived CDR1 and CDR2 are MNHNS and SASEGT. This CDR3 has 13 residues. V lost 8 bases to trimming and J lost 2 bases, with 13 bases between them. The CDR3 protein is CASWGEATYEQYF. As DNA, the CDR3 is TGTGCCAGCTGGGGAGAGGCGACCTACGAGCAGTACTTC.

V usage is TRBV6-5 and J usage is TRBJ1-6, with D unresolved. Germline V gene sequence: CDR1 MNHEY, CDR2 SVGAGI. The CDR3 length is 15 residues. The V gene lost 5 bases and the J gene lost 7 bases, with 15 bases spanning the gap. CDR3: CASSQSDGKNSPLHF. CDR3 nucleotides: TGTGCCAGCAGTCAATCCGACGGGAAAAATTCACCCCTCCACTTT.

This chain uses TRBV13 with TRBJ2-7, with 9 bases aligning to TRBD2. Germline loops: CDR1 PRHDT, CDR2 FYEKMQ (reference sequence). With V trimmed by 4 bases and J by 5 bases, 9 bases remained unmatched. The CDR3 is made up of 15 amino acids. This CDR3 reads CASSSNAGGSHEQYF. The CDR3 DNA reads TGTGCCAGCAGCTCAAATGCGGGGGGGAGTCACGAGCAGTACTTC.

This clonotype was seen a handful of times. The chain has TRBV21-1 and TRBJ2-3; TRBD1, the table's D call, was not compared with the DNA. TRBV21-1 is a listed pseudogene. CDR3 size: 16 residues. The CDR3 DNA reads TGTGCCAGCACCTCTTTCTACGGGGGAATCACGTATACGCAGTATTTT. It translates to CASTSFYGGITYTQYF.

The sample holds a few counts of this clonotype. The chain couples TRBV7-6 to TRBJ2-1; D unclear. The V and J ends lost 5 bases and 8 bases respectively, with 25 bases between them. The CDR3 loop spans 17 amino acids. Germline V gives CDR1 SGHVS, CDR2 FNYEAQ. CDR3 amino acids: CASSQYTGRPADYEQFF. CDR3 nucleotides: TGTGCCAGCAGCCAATATACCGGTCGGCCGGCTGATTATGAGCAGTTCTTC.

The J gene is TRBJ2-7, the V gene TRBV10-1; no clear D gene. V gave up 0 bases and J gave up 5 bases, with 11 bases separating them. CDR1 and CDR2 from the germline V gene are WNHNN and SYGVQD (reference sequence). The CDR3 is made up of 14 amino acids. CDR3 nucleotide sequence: TGCGCCAGCAGTGAGTCTCTCGATCCGAACGAGCAGTACTTC. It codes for CASSESLDPNEQYF.

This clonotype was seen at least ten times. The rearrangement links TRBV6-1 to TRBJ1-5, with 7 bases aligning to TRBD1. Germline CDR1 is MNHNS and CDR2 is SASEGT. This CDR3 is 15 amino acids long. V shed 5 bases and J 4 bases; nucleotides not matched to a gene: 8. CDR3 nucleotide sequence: TGTGCCAGCAGTCAAGGCAGGGGGGCAAATCAGCCCCAGCATTTT. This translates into CASSQGRGANQPQHF.

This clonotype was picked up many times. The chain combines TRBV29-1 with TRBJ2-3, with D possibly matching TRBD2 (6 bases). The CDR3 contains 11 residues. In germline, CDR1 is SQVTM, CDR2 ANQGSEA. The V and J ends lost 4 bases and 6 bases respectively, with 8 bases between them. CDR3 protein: CSVGGGDTQYF. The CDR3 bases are TGCAGCGTTGGTGGGGGGGATACGCAGTATTTT.

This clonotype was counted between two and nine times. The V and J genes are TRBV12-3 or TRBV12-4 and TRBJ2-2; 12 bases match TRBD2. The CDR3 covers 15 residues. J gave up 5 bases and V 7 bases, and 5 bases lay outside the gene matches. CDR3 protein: CASNQLAGGTGELFF. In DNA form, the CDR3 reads TGTGCCAGCAACCAACTAGCGGGGGGAACCGGGGAGCTGTTTTTT.

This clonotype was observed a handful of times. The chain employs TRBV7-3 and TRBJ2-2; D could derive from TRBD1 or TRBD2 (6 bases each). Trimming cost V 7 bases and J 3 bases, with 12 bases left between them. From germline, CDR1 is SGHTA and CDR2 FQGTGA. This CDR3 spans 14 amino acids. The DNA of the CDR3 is TGTGCCAGCAAGGGGGGAACCTACACCGGGGAGCTGTTTTTT. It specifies CASKGGTYTGELFF.

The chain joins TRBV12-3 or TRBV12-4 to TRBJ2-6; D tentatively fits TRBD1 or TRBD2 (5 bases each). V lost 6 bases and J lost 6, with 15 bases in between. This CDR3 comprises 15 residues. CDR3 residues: CASRGVPSLANVLTF. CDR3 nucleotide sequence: TGTGCCAGCAGGGGGGTTCCCTCTCTGGCCAACGTCCTGACTTTC.

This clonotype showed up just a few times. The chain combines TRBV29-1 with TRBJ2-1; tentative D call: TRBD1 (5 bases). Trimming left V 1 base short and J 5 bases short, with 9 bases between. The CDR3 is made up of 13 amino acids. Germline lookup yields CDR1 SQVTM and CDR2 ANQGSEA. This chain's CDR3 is CSVEGRVHNEQFF. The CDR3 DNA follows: TGCAGCGTTGAAGGCAGGGTCCACAATGAGCAGTTCTTC.

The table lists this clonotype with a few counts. In DNA, the CDR3 is TGTGCCAGCAGCGGCCACTTTCAGGGGAACTATGGCTACACCTTC. It translates to CASSGHFQGNYGYTF. This sequence joins TRBV5-5 and TRBJ1-2; D perhaps matches TRBD1 (6 bases). Trimming stripped 4 bases from V and 2 bases from J, with 15 bases between. CDR3 length: 15 amino acids. Germline values: CDR1 SGHKS, CDR2 YYEKEE (reference sequence).

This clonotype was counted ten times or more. In DNA form, the CDR3 reads TGTGCCAGCAGTAGTACCGGGACAGTCCAAGAGACCCAGTACTTC. Translating gives CASSSTGTVQETQYF. V is TRBV25-1 and J is TRBJ2-5; 7 bases align to TRBD1. Germline V CDR1 and CDR2: MGHDK, SYGVNS. Unmatched junction bases numbered 7, after V lost 5 bases and J lost 1 base. This CDR3 contains 15 residues.

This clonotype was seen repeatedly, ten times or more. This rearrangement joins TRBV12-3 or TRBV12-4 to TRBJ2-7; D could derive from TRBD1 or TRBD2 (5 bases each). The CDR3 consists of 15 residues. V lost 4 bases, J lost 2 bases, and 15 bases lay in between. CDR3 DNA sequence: TGTGCCAGCAGTTCGGCCGGGACGGCTCCCTACGAGCAGTACTTC. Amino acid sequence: CASSSAGTAPYEQYF.

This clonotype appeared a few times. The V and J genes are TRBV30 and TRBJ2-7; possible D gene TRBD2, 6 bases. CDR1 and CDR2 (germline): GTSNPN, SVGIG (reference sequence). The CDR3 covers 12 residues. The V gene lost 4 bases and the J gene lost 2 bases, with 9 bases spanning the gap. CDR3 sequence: CAWKTGAYEQYF. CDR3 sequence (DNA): TGTGCCTGGAAAACGGGGGCCTACGAGCAGTACTTC.

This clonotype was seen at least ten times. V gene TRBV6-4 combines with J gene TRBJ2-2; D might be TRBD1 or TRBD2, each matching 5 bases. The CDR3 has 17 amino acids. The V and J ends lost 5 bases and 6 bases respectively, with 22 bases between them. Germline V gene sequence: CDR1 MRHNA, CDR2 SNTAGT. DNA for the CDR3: TGTGCCAGCAGTCTTTATTACCTCGGGGCCCGCTCCGGGGAGCTGTTTTTT. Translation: CASSLYYLGARSGELFF.

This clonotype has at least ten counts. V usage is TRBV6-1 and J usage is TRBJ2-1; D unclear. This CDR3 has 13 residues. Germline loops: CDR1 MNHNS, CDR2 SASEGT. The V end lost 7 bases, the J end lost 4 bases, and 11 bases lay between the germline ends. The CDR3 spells CASNQDGYNEQFF. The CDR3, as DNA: TGTGCCAGCAACCAGGACGGTTACAATGAGCAGTTCTTC.

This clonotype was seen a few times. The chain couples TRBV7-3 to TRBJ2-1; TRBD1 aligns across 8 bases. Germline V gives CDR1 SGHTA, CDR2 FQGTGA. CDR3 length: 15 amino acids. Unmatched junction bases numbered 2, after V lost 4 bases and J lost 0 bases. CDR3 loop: CASSSDRASYNEQFF. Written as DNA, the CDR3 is TGTGCCAGCAGCTCGGACAGGGCCTCCTACAATGAGCAGTTCTTC.

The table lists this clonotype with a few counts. The CDR3 region is CASSLTGTGLATDTQYF. CDR3 coding DNA: TGCGCCAGCAGCTTGACCGGGACAGGCCTCGCCACAGATACGCAGTATTTT. The chain is built from TRBV5-1 and TRBJ2-3; 8 bases agree with TRBD1. V gave up 1 base and J gave up 2 bases; unmatched junction bases: 9. Germline loops: CDR1 SGHRS, CDR2 YFSETQ. The CDR3 has 17 amino acids.